The rows below give T cell receptor beta chains drawn from one sample of a study of CD8 T cells in ankylosing spondylitis. TCRdb passed the 5' RACE reads through MiXCR, listing each CDR3 protein once. The sample includes about 140,000 distinct CDR3 sequences, 6% to 8.5% of them seen just once. The sample was blood, either unsorted or a sorted T cell fraction (not recorded which). These receptor sequences come from a female donor with ankylosing spondylitis or in good health (not recorded which). Both conserved end residues are part of each CDR3. D genes are given only for firm matches. Not all rows give a size; the values are once, few, many and, for expanded clones, a class.

>-|13|many|TRBV28|TRBJ2-3
CASNGGHTDTQYF
TGTGCCAGCAATGGGGGGCACACAGATACGCAGTATTTT
>-|16|many|TRBV4-2|TRBJ1-1
CASSQGDTSLNTEAFF
TGTGCCAGCAGCCAAGGGGACACCTCCCTGAACACTGAAGCTTTCTTT
>-|15|many|TRBV20-1|TRBJ2-3
CSARDPSRSTDTQYF
TGCAGTGCTAGAGATCCATCCCGAAGCACAGATACGCAGTATTTT
>-|15|many|TRBV7-2|TRBJ1-4
CASSLLVGAAEKLFF
TGTGCCAGCAGCTTGCTCGTGGGCGCGGCTGAAAAACTGTTTTTT
>TRBD1|14|many|TRBV7-9|TRBJ1-1
CASSRTGTGQRAFF
TGTGCCAGCAGCCGAACCGGGACAGGCCAACGAGCTTTCTTT
>-|17|many|TRBV7-2|TRBJ1-4
CASSLRGRGNYNEKLFF
TGTGCCAGCAGCTTAAGGGGCAGGGGCAATTATAATGAAAAACTGTTTTTT
>-|16|-|TRBV9|TRBJ2-2
CASSVSARWGGGELFF
TGTGCCAGCAGCGTCTCAGCCCGATGGGGTGGCGGGGAGCTGTTTTTT
>-|13|many|TRBV3-1|TRBJ2-1
CASSLSRYNEQFF
TGTGCCAGCAGCCTGTCGAGGTACAATGAGCAGTTCTTC
>-|14|many|TRBV12-3/TRBV12-4|TRBJ2-2
CASKTTDNTGELFF
TGTGCCAGCAAAACGACAGACAACACCGGGGAGCTGTTTTTT
>-|13|many|TRBV28|TRBJ2-1
CASSLQGYNEQFF
TGTGCCAGCAGTTTACAGGGGTACAATGAGCAGTTCTTC
>-|13|-|TRBV5-1|TRBJ1-1
CASSLEGNNFAFF
TGCGCCAGCAGCTTGGAGGGGAATAACTTTGCTTTCTTT
>TRBD2|15|many|TRBV7-2|TRBJ2-5
CASSQSGGGKRTQYF
TGTGCCAGCAGCCAGAGCGGGGGTGGTAAGAGAACCCAGTACTTC
>-|15|-|TRBV9|TRBJ2-2
CASSVRDTYRGELFF
TGTGCCAGCAGCGTACGGGACACCTACAGGGGGGAGCTGTTTTTT
>-|15|many|TRBV5-1|TRBJ1-4
CASSLGGRLGEKLFF
TGCGCCAGCAGCTTGGGGGGTCGACTGGGGGAAAAACTGTTTTTT
>-|12|many|TRBV5-1|TRBJ1-1
CASSTQGTEAFF
TGCGCCAGCAGCACGCAGGGCACTGAAGCTTTCTTT
>TRBD2|15|many|TRBV10-2|TRBJ2-3
CASRDGLAGTDTQYF
TGCGCCAGCAGAGATGGACTAGCGGGCACAGATACGCAGTATTTT
>-|13|many|TRBV4-3|TRBJ1-2
CASSRTVTDGYTF
TGCGCCAGCAGCCGGACGGTTACAGATGGCTACACCTTC
>TRBD1|14|many|TRBV27|TRBJ2-3
CASSLSRGRDTQYF
TGTGCCAGCAGTTTATCCAGGGGGCGGGATACGCAGTATTTT
>-|14|many|TRBV12-3/TRBV12-4|TRBJ2-2
CASKPGSRVGELFF
TGTGCCAGCAAGCCGGGGTCACGGGTTGGTGAGCTGTTTTTT
>-|14|many|TRBV7-2|TRBJ1-2
CASSLSTQDSGYTF
TGTGCCAGCAGCTTATCAACCCAGGACAGCGGCTACACCTTC
>-|14|many|TRBV12-3/TRBV12-4|TRBJ2-2
CASQTLANFGELFF
TGTGCCAGTCAGACCTTAGCCAATTTCGGGGAGCTGTTTTTT
>-|16|many|TRBV12-3/TRBV12-4|TRBJ1-3
CASSSLTGPRGNTIYF
TGTGCCAGCAGTTCACTCACCGGGCCCCGGGGAAACACCATATATTTT
>-|16|many|TRBV9|TRBJ1-3
CASSDMGRNSGNTIYF
TGTGCCAGCAGCGACATGGGACGGAACTCTGGAAACACCATATATTTT
>TRBD2|15|-|TRBV5-1|TRBJ2-5
CASSLTAGGTETQYF
TGCGCCAGCAGCTTGACAGCGGGGGGTACGGAGACCCAGTACTTC
>-|18|many|TRBV4-1|TRBJ2-7
CASSQALPRGRTTYEQYF
TGCGCCAGCAGCCAAGCCCTCCCCCGGGGACGGACAACCTACGAGCAGTACTTC
>-|15|many|TRBV27|TRBJ1-2
CASSLGGRPHYGYTF
TGTGCCAGCAGTTTAGGGGGCAGGCCCCACTATGGCTACACCTTC
>-|12|many|TRBV20-1|TRBJ2-3
CSARPSTDTQYF
TGCAGTGCTAGACCTAGCACAGATACGCAGTATTTT
>TRBD2|14|many|TRBV20-1|TRBJ2-3
CSANSGGSTDTQYF
TGCAGTGCAAATAGCGGGGGTAGCACAGATACGCAGTATTTT
>TRBD1|15|many|TRBV15|TRBJ2-2
CATSRAGTAAGELFF
TGTGCCACCAGCAGAGCCGGGACAGCCGCCGGGGAGCTGTTTTTT
>-|14|many|TRBV4-1|TRBJ1-5
CASSQKTDDQPQHF
TGCGCCAGCAGCCAGAAGACAGATGATCAGCCCCAGCATTTT
>-|15|many|TRBV6-1|TRBJ1-5
CASSVDPSGNQPQHF
TGTGCCAGCAGTGTTGACCCAAGCGGCAATCAGCCCCAGCATTTT
>-|13|many|TRBV20-1|TRBJ2-3
CSASKTMADTQYF
TGCAGTGCTAGTAAGACAATGGCAGATACGCAGTATTTT
>TRBD1|12|many|TRBV2|TRBJ1-1
CASDRENTEAFF
TGTGCCAGCGACAGGGAGAACACTGAAGCTTTCTTT
>-|14|few|TRBV4-2|TRBJ1-5
CASSPEGWDQPQHF
TGTGCCAGCAGCCCCGAGGGCTGGGATCAGCCCCAGCATTTT
>TRBD2|16|-|TRBV20-1|TRBJ2-5
CSARPARGDRQETQYF
TGCAGTGCTAGACCAGCCCGGGGGGATCGTCAAGAGACCCAGTACTTC
>-|15|many|TRBV12-3/TRBV12-4|TRBJ1-1
CASSLIQGGNTEAFF
TGTGCCAGCAGTTTAATCCAGGGAGGAAACACTGAAGCTTTCTTT
>-|16|-|TRBV7-2|TRBJ2-1
CASSSQGGRFYNEQFF
TGTGCCAGCAGCTCCCAGGGTGGACGATTCTACAATGAGCAGTTCTTC
>-|11|many|TRBV12-3/TRBV12-4|TRBJ1-2
CASSFRYGYTF
TGTGCCAGCAGTTTCCGCTATGGCTACACCTTC
>-|14|many|TRBV6-1|TRBJ1-1
CASSAGTSNTEAFF
TGTGCCAGCAGTGCCGGGACATCGAACACTGAAGCTTTCTTT
>-|16|many|TRBV7-9|TRBJ2-3
CASSFIGSLSTDTQYF
TGTGCCAGCAGCTTTATCGGCAGCCTAAGCACAGATACGCAGTATTTT